Below, 30 T cell receptor beta chains from the same sample are listed, as sequenced in a study of T-cell memory formation after mild COVID-19. Using its own MiXCR run on the 5' RACE reads, TCRdb lists one record per CDR3 protein. The sample consists of 200,000 or so distinct CDR3 sequences, around 9.1% of them appearing once. Sequences were obtained from PBMCs or a T cell subset sorted from them (not recorded which). The receptors come from a man between 18 and 29 years old who had mild COVID-19 (a few samples of this study predate the infection). Cell type and time point are not known.

This clonotype appeared a few times. J is TRBJ2-1 and V is TRBV14, with 15 bases lining up with TRBD2. Germline CDR1 SGHDN, CDR2 FVKESK. V trimming: 5 bases; J trimming: 7 bases; junction bases outside the gene matches: 18. This CDR3 spans 20 amino acids. DNA of the CDR3: TGTGCCAGCAGCGGCTTCGTTGGACTAGCGGGGGGGTCAAGGCTAAATGAGCAGTTCTTC. Amino acids: CASSGFVGLAGGSRLNEQFF.

This clonotype has a handful of counts. The chain is built from TRBV5-1 and TRBJ1-1, with 7 bases fitting TRBD1. CDR1 is SGHRS and CDR2 is YFSETQ in the germline V gene. This CDR3 has 15 amino acids. The V gene end was trimmed by 4 bases and the J gene end by 9 bases; junction bases not matched to a gene: 15. CDR3 nucleotide sequence: TGCGCCAGCAGCCCGGAGACAGGGAGGCGGGTCAAAGCTTTCTTT. Protein sequence: CASSPETGRRVKAFF. Full variable domain (outside the CDR3, taken from reference TRBV5-1 and TRBJ1-1): KAGVTQTPRYLIKTRGQQVTLSCSPISGHRSVSWYQQTPGQGLQFLFEYFSETQRNKGNFPGRFSGRQFSNSRSEMNVSTLELGDSALYLCASSPETGRRVKAFFGQGTRLTVV.

The J gene is TRBJ1-5, the V gene TRBV7-8; no clear D. Trimming cost V 4 bases and J 4 bases, with 17 bases left between them. The germline gives CDR1 SGHVS, CDR2 FQNEAQ. The CDR3 is 16 amino acids. The CDR3 sequence: CASSSRRYGPNQPQHF. CDR3 nucleotides: TGTGCCAGCAGCTCCCGGAGGTACGGACCGAATCAGCCCCAGCATTTT.

This sequence joins TRBV11-2 and TRBJ2-1; possibly TRBD2 for D (6 bases). Deletions cut 8 bases from V and 5 bases from J, with 13 bases between. Germline values: CDR1 SGHAT, CDR2 FQNNGV. The CDR3 loop spans 13 amino acids. CDR3 amino acids: CASARGSNNEQFF. CDR3 bases: TGTGCCAGCGCACGGGGGAGTAACAATGAGCAGTTCTTC.

This clonotype was observed a handful of times. V and J are TRBV6-5 and TRBJ2-7; TRBD2 matches 11 bases. Germline V gene sequence: CDR1 MNHEY, CDR2 SVGAGI. This CDR3 region has 16 residues. V shed 6 bases, J shed 2 bases, and the junction held 9 bases outside the gene matches. The CDR3 reads CASSKRLAGGAYEQYV. CDR3 DNA: TGTGCCAGCAGCAAGAGGCTAGCGGGGGGCGCCTACGAGCAGTACGTC.

V usage is TRBV2 and J usage is TRBJ1-1, with no clear D. From germline, CDR1 is SNHLY and CDR2 FYNNEI. The CDR3 spans 12 residues. The V end was cut by 7 bases, the J end by 6 bases, with 12 bases between. CDR3 nucleotides: TGTGCCAGCAAGGTGAGATTTGCTGAAGCTTTCTTT. This codes for CASKVRFAEAFF.

The sample holds a few counts of this clonotype. The chain employs TRBV2 and TRBJ1-5; D might be TRBD1 (5 bases). CDR3 length equals 13 residues. Trimming shortened V by 7 bases and J by 6 bases, and 13 bases separated the two germline ends. Germline V gives CDR1 SNHLY, CDR2 FYNNEI. DNA for the CDR3: TGTGCCAGCAACGAAAGGGGTAGTCAGCCCCAGCATTTT. Protein: CASNERGSQPQHF.

This clonotype was seen more than once but under ten times. The chain has TRBV19 and TRBJ2-5, with a weak D call TRBD2 (5 bases). The germline CDR1 and CDR2 sequences are LNHDA and SQIVND (reference sequence). The germline V and J ends were trimmed by 1 base and 5 bases, with 11 bases remaining between them. The CDR3 covers 14 residues. In DNA, the CDR3 is TGTGCCAGTAGTATAGGCGCGGGTTGGGAGACCCAGTACTTC. This translates into CASSIGAGWETQYF.

The rearrangement links TRBV4-3 to TRBJ1-2, with 8 bases that match TRBD1. Germline loops: CDR1 LGHNA, CDR2 YSLEER. The CDR3 is 15 amino acids. J was trimmed by 8 bases and V by 0 bases; bases with no gene match: 8. CDR3: CASSQDIQGAMGYTF. CDR3 sequence (DNA): TGCGCCAGCAGCCAAGATATCCAGGGGGCGATGGGCTACACCTTC.

The V call is TRBV12-3 or TRBV12-4, the J call TRBJ1-1; D uncertain. The V gene lost 7 bases and the J gene lost 2 bases, with 14 bases spanning the gap. The CDR3 extends over 14 amino acids. CDR3 DNA sequence: TGTGCCAGCAACCGTAGGCGAGCCAACACTGAAGCTTTCTTT. It encodes CASNRRRANTEAFF.

The chain is built from TRBV20-1 and TRBJ1-2; D is unresolved. Germline CDR1 reads DFQATT; CDR2 reads SNEGSKA (reference sequence). V was clipped by 6 bases and J by 3 bases, with 14 bases between them. This CDR3 is built from 13 residues. Written as DNA, the CDR3 is TGCAGTGCCCTGGGTGGAATCTACTATGGCTACACCTTC. Its protein product is CSALGGIYYGYTF.

This rearrangement joins TRBV7-2 to TRBJ2-7, with no clear D. Trimming left V 5 bases short and J 7 bases short, with 12 bases between. CDR1 is SGHTA and CDR2 is FQGNSA in the germline V gene. The CDR3 is 12 amino acids. The CDR3 bases are TGTGCCAGCAGCCAAAACTTTGGAGAGCAGTACTTC. Amino acids: CASSQNFGEQYF.

This clonotype occurred a few times. The chain joins TRBV24-1 to TRBJ2-1; D is possibly TRBD1 or TRBD2 (5 bases each). Germline CDR1 is KGHDR and CDR2 is SFDVKD. CDR3 size: 17 residues. V gave up 4 bases and J gave up 8 bases, with 23 bases separating them. The CDR3 DNA reads as TGTGCCACCAGTGACCGCATTGGCCGGGGCGGTAGGGATGAGCAGTTCTTC. It codes for CATSDRIGRGGRDEQFF.

In DNA, the CDR3 is TGTGCCAGCAGCGTAGCCCTGACAACAGAGACCCAGTACTTC. Protein sequence: CASSVALTTETQYF. The J gene is TRBJ2-5, the V gene TRBV9; D call uncertain. The germline gives CDR1 SGDLS, CDR2 YYNGEE. The germline V and J ends were trimmed by 0 bases and 4 bases, with 10 bases remaining between them. This CDR3 is 14 amino acids long. Full variable domain (missing parts from reference TRBV9 and TRBJ2-5): DSGVTQTPKHLITATGQRVTLRCSPRSGDLSVYWYQQSLDQGLQFLIQYYNGEERAKGNILERFSAQQFPDLHSELNLSSLELGDSALYFCASSVALTTETQYFGPGTRLLVL.

This chain uses TRBV5-6 with TRBJ2-7; D might be TRBD1 (6 bases). This CDR3 has 13 amino acids. The germline V gene encodes CDR1 SGHDT and CDR2 YYEEEE. V shed 3 bases and J shed 1 base, with 8 bases lying between them. CDR3 sequence reads: CASSYDRSYEQYV. CDR3 sequence (DNA): TGTGCCAGCAGCTACGACAGGTCCTACGAGCAGTACGTC.

This clonotype was picked up a small number of times. The V and J genes are TRBV29-1 and TRBJ2-1, with a tentative D call TRBD2 (6 bases). Per the germline V gene, CDR1 is SQVTM and CDR2 is ANQGSEA. The CDR3 consists of 14 residues. The V and J ends lost 4 bases and 2 bases respectively, with 12 bases between them. The CDR3 loop reads CSVVGDFTYNEQFF. The CDR3 DNA sequence: TGCAGCGTTGTGGGGGACTTCACCTACAATGAGCAGTTCTTC.

This clonotype was found a few times. The rearrangement uses TRBV20-1 and TRBJ2-7; the D is unclear. The ends were cut back, 0 bases at V and 1 base at J, with 10 bases in the middle. Per germline, CDR1 DFQATT and CDR2 SNEGSKA (reference sequence). The CDR3 is 14 amino acids. CDR3 in amino acids: CSARDPRKSYEQYF. The CDR3 DNA reads as TGCAGTGCTAGAGATCCCCGGAAATCCTACGAGCAGTACTTC.

In this sample, this clonotype turned up a few times. The chain has TRBV28 and TRBJ2-3; 11 bases align to TRBD2. The CDR3 runs 15 residues. Trimming cost V 6 bases and J 2 bases; bases outside gene matches: 4. Germline CDR1 MDHEN, CDR2 SYDVKM. For the CDR3, the DNA is TGTGCCAGCAGGGATAGCGGGGGGGCCACAGATACGCAGTATTTT. Its protein product is CASRDSGGATDTQYF.

J is TRBJ1-1 and V is TRBV29-1; D is ambiguous. CDR1 and CDR2 (germline): SQVTM, ANQGSEA. CDR3 length: 14 amino acids. V gave up 7 bases and J gave up 0 bases, with 15 bases separating them. In DNA form, the CDR3 reads TGCAGCGCCGACAAACCGCTGATGAACACTGAAGCTTTCTTT. Protein product: CSADKPLMNTEAFF. Together with reference TRBV29-1 and TRBJ1-1, the CDR3 gives the full variable domain: SAVISQKPSRDICQRGTSLTIQCQVDSQVTMMFWYRQQPGQSLTLIATANQGSEATYESGFVIDKFPISRPNLTFSTLTVSNMSPEDSSIYLCSADKPLMNTEAFFGQGTRLTVV.

This clonotype was detected ten times or more. V is TRBV5-1 and J is TRBJ1-6; 9 bases are shared with TRBD1. Germline CDR1 reads SGHRS; CDR2 reads YFSETQ. The CDR3 contains 15 residues. V lost 4 bases and J lost 9; bases outside the gene matches: 8. CDR3 sequence (DNA): TGCGCCAGCAGCGACCGAACAGGGGGCGTTTCACCCCTCCACTTT. Protein: CASSDRTGGVSPLHF.

This clonotype came up many times. The chain is built from TRBV27 and TRBJ2-4; D may be TRBD2 (5 bases). Per the germline V gene, CDR1 is MNHEY and CDR2 is SMNVEV (reference sequence). The CDR3 spans 14 residues. V shed 6 bases and J shed 1 base, with 10 bases lying between them. This chain's CDR3 is CASRRASAKNIQYF. The CDR3 coding sequence is TGTGCCAGCAGGAGGGCTTCGGCCAAAAACATTCAGTACTTC.

This clonotype has a count of ten or more. The CDR3 DNA follows: TGCGCCAGCAGCCAAGACAGCAGCACAGATACGCAGTATTTT. Residues: CASSQDSSTDTQYF. V usage is TRBV4-3 and J usage is TRBJ2-3; D is unresolved. Trimming cost V 0 bases and J 0 bases, with 4 bases left between them. CDR3 length equals 14 residues. Germline V CDR1 and CDR2: LGHNA, YSLEER.

This clonotype was seen more than once but under ten times. This chain joins TRBV6-5 and TRBJ1-5; unclear D gene. Germline-derived CDR1 and CDR2 are MNHEY and SVGAGI. Deletions cut 5 bases from V and 8 bases from J, with 16 bases between. The CDR3 is 14 amino acids. The CDR3 reads CASSPRGAIEPQHF. The CDR3 DNA sequence: TGTGCCAGCAGTCCCCGCGGAGCGATTGAGCCCCAGCATTTT.

The sample holds a few counts of this clonotype. The V gene is TRBV6-6, the J gene TRBJ2-2, with D hard to call. This CDR3 has 13 residues. Germline loops: CDR1 MNHNY, CDR2 SVGAGI (reference sequence). Trimming cost V 8 bases and J 1 base, with 8 bases left between them. This CDR3 is CASSVWNTGELFF. The CDR3 DNA reads TGTGCCAGCTCCGTTTGGAACACCGGGGAGCTGTTTTTT.

This clonotype was counted only a few times. Its ends do not fully match the called genes, so a read error is possible. The chain joins TRBV14 to TRBJ1-1, with D unclear. Germline loops: CDR1 SGHDN, CDR2 FVKESK. The CDR3 runs to 12 residues. CDR3 sequence (DNA): TGTGCCAGCAGCCAAGACGCCTGGACGGGGATCTTT. Protein sequence: CASSQDAWTGIF.

The gene calls are TRBV5-4 and TRBJ2-1; TRBD2 is a possible D gene (6 bases). The CDR3 loop spans 15 amino acids. Germline V lookup: CDR1 SGHNT, CDR2 YYREEE (reference sequence). Trimming left V 5 bases short and J 8 bases short, with 20 bases between. CDR3 nucleotides: TGTGCCAGCAGTATAGGGGCGGGGAGGCGAGATGAGCAGTTCTTC. Protein product: CASSIGAGRRDEQFF.

This chain links TRBV6-2 or TRBV6-3 with TRBJ1-5; maybe TRBD1 (6 bases). With 10 bases removed from V and 6 bases from J, the gap between germline ends came to 19 bases. The length of the CDR3 is 14 residues. Germline lookup yields CDR1 MNHEY and CDR2 SVGEGT. The DNA for the CDR3 is TGTGCCACCTCGGGACAAACGGTCACTCAGCCCCAGCATTTT. Translated: CATSGQTVTQPQHF.

There are many counts of this clonotype. The V call is TRBV4-2, the J call TRBJ2-1; tentative D call: TRBD2 (5 bases). V lost 1 base and J 5 bases, leaving 15 bases between the germline ends. Germline V gives CDR1 LGHNA, CDR2 YNFKEQ. The CDR3 loop spans 16 amino acids. The CDR3 here is CASSQVPLGGNNEQFF. The CDR3 nucleotides read TGTGCCAGCAGCCAAGTCCCACTAGGAGGCAACAATGAGCAGTTCTTC.

This clonotype came up a few times. This chain connects TRBV4-3 to TRBJ2-3; D not resolved. Germline assignment: CDR1 LGHNA and CDR2 YSLEER. The CDR3 is 16 amino acids. With 0 bases removed from V and 1 base from J, the gap between germline ends came to 11 bases. The CDR3 sequence: CASSQDSFPGTDTQYF. CDR3 DNA: TGCGCCAGCAGCCAAGATTCGTTCCCCGGCACAGATACGCAGTATTTT.

The chain carries TRBV11-1 and TRBJ1-4; D not certain. Trimming cost V 5 bases and J 11 bases, with 18 bases left between them. CDR1 SGHAT and CDR2 FQDESV come from the germline V gene (reference sequence). The CDR3 runs 14 residues. This CDR3 reads CASSRGSAGEKLFF. The CDR3 DNA is TGTGCCAGCAGCCGAGGGAGCGCGGGTGAGAAACTGTTTTTT. The complete variable domain, with remaining parts taken from reference TRBV11-1 and TRBJ1-4, reads EAEVAQSPRYKITEKSQAVAFWCDPISGHATLYWYRQILGQGPELLVQFQDESVVDDSQLPKDRFSAERLKGVDSTLKIQPAELGDSAMYLCASSRGSAGEKLFFGSGTQLSVL.